This is a list of T cell receptor beta chains from one sample in a study of post-analysis software for immune sequencing data. TCRdb called the PCR reads again in MiXCR, with one record for every CDR3 protein. The sample has approximately 400,000 distinct CDR3 sequences, less than 35% seen once. Source material: blood. These TCRs come from a girl between 10 and 17 years old with multiple sclerosis. Each CDR3 is given with its conserved first and last residue. A D gene is named only where the DNA matches it firmly. Rows give clone size only sometimes, using once, few, many, or a class for an expanded clone.

d_gene	v_gene	abundance	j_gene	CDR3nt	CDR3aa
.	TRBV5-1	few	TRBJ2-7	TGCGCCAGCAGCTTGGAACAGATTCCCTACGAGCAGTACTTC	CASSLEQIPYEQYF
.	TRBV7-9	.	TRBJ1-4	TGTGCCAGCAGCTTAGCCGGGACCGAAAGCGAAAAACTGTTTTTT	CASSLAGTESEKLFF
TRBD1	TRBV10-2	.	TRBJ2-1	TGCGCCAGCAGCTGGTCATTCGGGACAGGTGATAGGAATGAGCAGTTCTTC	CASSWSFGTGDRNEQFF
TRBD2	TRBV29-1	.	TRBJ2-7	TGCAGCGTAAATCAAGCGGGACTCTCCTACAATGAGCAGTACTTC	CSVNQAGLSYNEQYF
.	TRBV12-3/TRBV12-4	.	TRBJ2-1	TGTGCCAGCAGTGCCTGGGGACTGGGCCCCTCCTACAATGAGCAGTTCTTC	CASSAWGLGPSYNEQFF
.	TRBV5-1	.	TRBJ1-2	TGCGCCAGCAGCGGAGAAGCTTATGGCTACACCTTC	CASSGEAYGYTF
.	TRBV7-9	many	TRBJ2-7	TGTGCCAGCAGCCCATGGACAGCCGGAGGGACCTACGAGCAGTACTTC	CASSPWTAGGTYEQYF
.	TRBV3-1	.	TRBJ2-1	TGTGCCAGCAGCCAAGGAGCCTACAATGAGCAGTTCTTC	CASSQGAYNEQFF
TRBD1	TRBV25-1	few	TRBJ2-5	TGTGCCAGCAGTGGAATCGGGACAGGGTGGACCCAGTACTTC	CASSGIGTGWTQYF
TRBD1	TRBV24-1	few	TRBJ2-3	TGTGCCACCAGTGCCGGGACAGGCTTTACAGATACGCAGTATTTT	CATSAGTGFTDTQYF
TRBD1	TRBV5-1	.	TRBJ1-1	TGCGCCAGCAGCTTGGGGACAGGGGGGAACACTGAAGCTTTCTTT	CASSLGTGGNTEAFF
.	TRBV6-6	few	TRBJ1-1	TGTGCCAGCAGCCACGAGGGGGAAGCTTTCTTT	CASSHEGEAFF
.	TRBV4-1	.	TRBJ1-2	TGCGCCAGCAGCCAGGGGACCCTCGCGGGAGGCTACACCTTC	CASSQGTLAGGYTF
.	TRBV20-1	few	TRBJ2-6	TGCAGTGCTAGGACCAGGGCCTCTGGGGCCAACGTCCTGACTTTC	CSARTRASGANVLTF
.	TRBV4-2	.	TRBJ2-3	TGTGCCAGCAGCCTGGGACCCGGCACAGATACGCAGTATTTT	CASSLGPGTDTQYF
TRBD2	TRBV12-3/TRBV12-4	few	TRBJ2-1	TGTGCCAGCAGTTTAAGTGGGGGGGATCACAATGAGCAGTTCTTC	CASSLSGGDHNEQFF
.	TRBV5-8	.	TRBJ2-3	TGTGCCAGCTCCTCTTTGGCCCTGTCCCTACCAGGGCTGGATACGCAGTATTTT	CASSSLALSLPGLDTQYF
TRBD1	TRBV12-3/TRBV12-4	few	TRBJ2-7	TGTGCCAGCAGTTTGGCAACAGGGGACCACGAGCAGTACTTC	CASSLATGDHEQYF
.	TRBV12-3/TRBV12-4	few	TRBJ2-5	TGTGCCAGCAGTTTAGCATCTGGGGCCCTAAGGGCCCAGTACTTC	CASSLASGALRAQYF
.	TRBV20-1	.	TRBJ1-1	TGCAGTGCTAGGCCCACAGGGATCACTGAAGCTTTCTTT	CSARPTGITEAFF
.	TRBV6-4	.	TRBJ1-6	TGTGCCAACAGGTCGGGGGATAATTCACCCCTCCACTTT	CANRSGDNSPLHF
.	TRBV9	.	TRBJ2-1	.	CASSVAPGASGGRNEQLF
.	TRBV12-3/TRBV12-4	few	TRBJ2-7	TGTGCCAGCAGCGGCGGGGCTGGGTTCTACGAGCAGTACTTC	CASSGGAGFYEQYF
.	TRBV12-3/TRBV12-4	.	TRBJ1-5	TGTGCCAGCAGCCCCACTAGCAATCAGCCCCAGCATTTT	CASSPTSNQPQHF
TRBD2	TRBV7-2	once	TRBJ2-1	TGTGCCAGCAGCAAGTTAGCGGGTGCGAGTGAGCAGTTCTTC	CASSKLAGASEQFF
.	TRBV6-1	few	TRBJ2-5	TGTGCCAGCAGTAGACAGGGAGGACGGCAAGAGACCCAGTACTTC	CASSRQGGRQETQYF
TRBD1	TRBV6-5	.	TRBJ1-2	TGTGCCAGCAGTTACCAGACAGGGGCGGTCTATGGCTACACCTTC	CASSYQTGAVYGYTF
.	TRBV20-1	.	TRBJ1-2	TGCAGTGCTAGAGACACAGGGTGGGGTGGCTACACCTTC	CSARDTGWGGYTF
.	TRBV29-1	many	TRBJ2-5	TGCAGCGTGGGAGAGACTTCTCAAGAGACCCAGTACTTC	CSVGETSQETQYF
TRBD2	TRBV5-1	.	TRBJ2-5	TGCGCCAGCAGCTCCAGCGGGGTTGCACAAGAGACCCAGTACTTC	CASSSSGVAQETQYF